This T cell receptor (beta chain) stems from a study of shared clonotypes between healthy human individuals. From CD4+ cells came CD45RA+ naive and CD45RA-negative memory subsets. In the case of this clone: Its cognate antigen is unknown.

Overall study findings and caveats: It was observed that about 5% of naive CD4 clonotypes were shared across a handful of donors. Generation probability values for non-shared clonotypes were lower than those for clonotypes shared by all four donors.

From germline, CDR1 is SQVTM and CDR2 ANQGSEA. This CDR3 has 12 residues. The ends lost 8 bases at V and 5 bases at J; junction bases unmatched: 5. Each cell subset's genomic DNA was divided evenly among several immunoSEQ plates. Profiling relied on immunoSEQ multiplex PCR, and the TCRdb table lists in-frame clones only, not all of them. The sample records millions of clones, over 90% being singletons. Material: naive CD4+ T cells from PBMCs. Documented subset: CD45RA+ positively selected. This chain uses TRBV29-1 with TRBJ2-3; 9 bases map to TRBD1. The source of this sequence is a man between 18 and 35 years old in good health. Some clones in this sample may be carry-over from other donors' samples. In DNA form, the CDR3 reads TGCAGCTCCGGACAGGGGTTAGATACGCAGTATTTT. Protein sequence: CSSGQGLDTQYF.